This T cell receptor (beta chain) appears in the sequencing data of a study of beta chain features in type 1 diabetes. CDR1 DFQATT and CDR2 SNEGSKA come from the germline V gene (reference sequence). The CDR3 loop spans 11 amino acids. With 6 bases removed from V and 6 bases from J, the gap between germline ends came to 12 bases. Overall study findings and caveats: A potential influence of HLA type upon TCRB rearrangement remained unresolved herein. Type 1 diabetes patients had moderately but significantly shorter TCRB CDR3s in all four CD4+ subsets. A greater similarity of naive, central memory and Treg TCRB repertoires was seen among patients than among healthy donors.

The authors sorted CD4+ naive, central memory, regulatory and stem cell-like memory cells via CD45RO/CCR7/CD25/CD127/CD95/CD27. Sequenced material consisted of expressed TCRB transcripts (all of the isolated RNA was reverse transcribed). The repertoire was sequenced with immunoSEQ multiplex PCR; TCRdb's copy has only in-frame clones and lacks some. Counted here are about 110,000 clones, 40% occurring once; the ten biggest clones make up roughly 0.064%. Comments on this clone: Antigen specificity is unknown.

Sequencing input: stem cell memory CD4+ T cells from blood. The chain recombines TRBV20-1 with TRBJ2-7; D is possibly TRBD2 (7 bases). This receptor was obtained from a woman between 18 and 29 years old in good health. CDR3 sequence: CSARGGAEQYF. DNA of the CDR3: TGCAGTGCCAGGGGAGGGGCCGAGCAGTACTTC.